This is a list of T cell receptor beta chains from one sample in a study of T cells in localized non-small cell lung cancer. Measured with immunoSEQ multiplex PCR; TCRdb has only the in-frame clones, and not every one. The sample lists about 30,000 clones; around 89% were seen once. This material consisted of peripheral blood, taken before any cancer treatment. Every receptor here comes from a female donor older than 55 with stage III squamous cell lung carcinoma. Each CDR3 is given with its conserved first and last residue. Fields, in order: V gene, D gene, CDR3 protein. A D gene is named only where the DNA matches it firmly.

TRBV15	NA	CATSRQGHSTDTQYF
TRBV29-1	NA	CSVVNTGRGTEAFF
TRBV7-9	NA	CASSLNGEGQPQHF
TRBV27	NA	CASRGRDGKSLYEQYF
TRBV28	NA	CASSSLPRGNYGYTF
TRBV7-2	NA	CASSLDAGRETQYF
TRBV29-1	NA	CSVPGEGAQPQHF
TRBV5-6	TRBD1	CASSTLAGTGEYEQYF
TRBV18	NA	CASSPSITDTQYF
TRBV7-9	NA	CASSFMGTGDQPQHF
TRBV27	NA	CASSSGRPFGYTF
TRBV5-5	NA	CASSLDRLSTDTQYF
TRBV5-1	NA	CASSAWGGRQPQHF
TRBV6-4	TRBD1	CASSPGGQPTEAFF
TRBV30	NA	CAWSVAEGNTIYF
TRBV2	NA	CASSEDSGTQYF
TRBV18	NA	CASSPTRLGGSGSGANVLTF
TRBV6-1	NA	CASSARGQSNQPQHF
TRBV9	TRBD2	CASSRPGASGRRAGQETQYF
TRBV6-1	NA	CATQYGQFQETQYF
TRBV28	NA	CASTLDSSYEQYF
TRBV19	NA	CASSIAGLSYNEQFF
TRBV12-5	TRBD1	CASGLEDRDLYNEQFF
TRBV28	NA	CASSRGQGRDGYTF
TRBV18	NA	CASSPQGYTEAFF
TRBV9	NA	CASSRGQETQYF
TRBV6-5	NA	CASSYSRLLIETQYF
TRBV7-8	NA	CASNSFGTGETQYF
TRBV7-2	TRBD2	CASSLRREGVYTGELFF
TRBV19	NA	CASSIDLSNSGANVLTF
TRBV7-9	TRBD1	CASTRGGQGRDTQYF
TRBV11-2	TRBD2	CASSLDRLSGGHEQFF
TRBV28	NA	CASSLWSRNTEAFF
TRBV5-1	NA	CASSLMPALSQETQYF
TRBV9	NA	CASSVGSGSTQETQYF
TRBV19	NA	CASGGIGDTEQFF
TRBV5-5	NA	CASSRPHLENEKLFF
TRBV6-1	TRBD2	CASKTSVLDTQYF
TRBV5-4	NA	CASSQAARDGYTF
TRBV28	NA	CASSWAPNQPQHF
TRBV7-3	NA	CASSKLAISGDTQYF
TRBV7-2	NA	CASSPIDSVEQYF